The source of this T cell receptor beta chain is a study of shared clonotypes between healthy human individuals (dated by TCRdb to 2018 to 2020). Looking at the study overall: A couple of women and a few men aged 18 to 49 years were included in the cohort. For each donor, CD4 naive and CD4 memory were each run on three plates, CD8 naive on two plates, and CD8 memory on one plate. The study deeply sequenced blood TCR repertoires of several healthy adults to estimate repertoire size and the extent of clonotype sharing between individuals. To increase sequencing depth and limit assay-specific biases, TCR repertoire library preparation and sequencing were carried out by different laboratories using diverse techniques. Between about 0.85 and 9.5 billion PBMCs per donor were obtained by leukapheresis. The research as a whole found: When a handful of donors were compared, the shared fraction of clonotypes was about 5% for naive CD4, over 3% for naive CD8, more than 2% for memory CD4, and less than 0.5% for memory CD8. Sampling was limited to blood, and TCR repertoires in tissue likely differ from TCR repertoires in blood. Pairwise subsampling indicated that sequencing depth was expected to affect the degree of clonotype sharing among donors. Naive subsets generally had larger estimated clonotype richness than memory subsets. The small number of donors limited the genetic and exposure-history diversity represented. Higher generation probabilities were observed for clonotypes shared by all four sorted-subset donors than for non-shared clonotypes. Incomplete sequencing was indicated by rarefaction of sorted-subset datasets, despite the large sequencing depth.

For the CD8 naive samples, CD45RO-negative cells were positively selected for CCR7, yielding a CD45RA+CCR7+ population from which TemRA cells were excluded. Donors were healthy HIV-negative adults with no recently reported acute infections or vaccinations. All donors were Caucasian adults living in Nashville, Tennessee, USA. Blood was obtained by leukapheresis, after which PBMCs were separated by Ficoll-Histopaque density gradient centrifugation and cryopreserved in liquid nitrogen vapor phase. Purity and quantity of every magnetically sorted T cell population were checked by analytical flow cytometry. Genomic DNA was isolated from every sorted fraction and measured by UV absorbance on a Nanodrop 2000c. TCR CDR3 regions were amplified from genomic DNA by multiplex PCR using the deep immunoSEQ assay. For each cell subset, the extracted genomic DNA was distributed evenly across all wells of several immunoSEQ 96-well plates, and each plate served as one replicate. For sorted subsets, 200 to 250 ng of genomic DNA, equivalent to around 29,000 T cell genomes, went into each replicate PCR. Purified libraries were measured with a Qubit 3.0 fluorometer, size-checked on a Bioanalyzer 2100, and measured again with the KAPA Library Quantification kit. Every immunoSEQ 96-well plate was sequenced on a dedicated single-read 150-cycle Illumina NextSeq 550 flow cell. The published analysis was carried out like this. Because the immunoSEQ output held only junctional sequences and lacked quality scores, the filtering could not match the filtering applied to full-length reads. Sequences were annotated with PyIR, a Python wrapper for IgBLAST v1.9, and V/J genes and CDR3 were assigned using IMGT germline references. Any read was removed if the V/J assignment was weak (E-value above 1e-6), the CDR3 was missing, or the read contained stop codons, out-of-frame junctions, or ambiguous translated residues. A V3J clonotype was defined by an identical inferred V gene, J gene, and CDR3 amino acid sequence. To compute the percentage overlap between repertoires, the number of shared unique clonotypes was divided by the size of the smaller repertoire. RTK rarefaction, the Chao1 estimator, and Recon v2.1 estimates of unobserved clonotypes were used to assess repertoire richness. Generation probabilities were computed with OLGA for all TCRbeta clonotypes obtained by the gDNA method from four donors. Imported from immuneACCESS, the table was reduced by TCRdb to in-frame sequences with V and J called. These copies leave out some clones; in studies compared against another copy, an unresolved V gene accounts for under half, and the cause of the remainder is not known. The V and J calls and clone size come from that table; D and trimming were worked out from the DNA. The table for this sample lists fewer than 800,000 clones; about 90% of them were counted only once. The top ten clones comprise approximately 25% of the sample.

Including cysteine and phenylalanine, the CDR3 has 19 amino acids. Of all the DNA, just the CDR3 is kept, 57 bases in frame from base 1. The germline V gene yields MDHEN for CDR1 and SYDVKM for CDR2. Relative to germline, V is missing 6 bases and J is missing 0 bases, with 17 bases of the junction outside any gene match. A remark on this clone: Its antigen remains undetermined. No qualities accompany the bases; no much larger clone lies one base away.

What was sequenced was naive CD8+ T cells sorted from blood. Sample cell subset or site, as interpreted from the label and publication: CD45RA+CCR7+. This sequence originates from a man between 25 and 39 years old in good health. This chain joins TRBV28 to TRBJ2-3; 8 middle bases align to TRBD2. The CDR3 corresponds to CASSRWVAREDSSTDTQYF. In nucleotides, the sequence is TGTGCCAGCAGCCGCTGGGTGGCGCGGGAGGACTCTAGCACAGATACGCAGTATTTT.